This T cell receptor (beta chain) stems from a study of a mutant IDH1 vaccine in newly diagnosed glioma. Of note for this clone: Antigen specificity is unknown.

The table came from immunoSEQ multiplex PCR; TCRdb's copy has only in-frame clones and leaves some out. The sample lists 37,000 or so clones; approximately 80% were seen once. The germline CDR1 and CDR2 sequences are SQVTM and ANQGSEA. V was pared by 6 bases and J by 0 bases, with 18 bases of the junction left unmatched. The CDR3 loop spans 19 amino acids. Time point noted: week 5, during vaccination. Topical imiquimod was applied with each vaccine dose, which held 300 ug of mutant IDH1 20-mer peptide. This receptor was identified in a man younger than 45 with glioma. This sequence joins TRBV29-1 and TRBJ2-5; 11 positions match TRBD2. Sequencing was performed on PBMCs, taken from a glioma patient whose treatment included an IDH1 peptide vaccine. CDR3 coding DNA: TGCAGCGTGGGGATCGGGGGACTAGCGGAGTTCTTAAACCAAGAGACCCAGTACTTC. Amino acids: CSVGIGGLAEFLNQETQYF. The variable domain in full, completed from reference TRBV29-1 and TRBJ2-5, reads SAVISQKPSRDICQRGTSLTIQCQVDSQVTMMFWYRQQPGQSLTLIATANQGSEATYESGFVIDKFPISRPNLTFSTLTVSNMSPEDSSIYLCSVGIGGLAEFLNQETQYFGPGTRLLVL.